A single sample is the source of the 11 T cell receptor beta chains below, sequenced in a study of OX40 agonist ivuxolimab in advanced cancers. Clones were sequenced by immunoSEQ multiplex PCR, and TCRdb holds only the in-frame ones, with some missing. The sample has fewer than 65,000 clones, roughly nine tenths seen once; the top ten hold over 3.5%. The source material was CD4+ or CD8+ T cells sorted from blood, sampled in a trial of the OX40 agonist ivuxolimab. The receptors originated from an adult with an advanced solid tumor such as melanoma, head and neck, liver or kidney cancer.

This clone turned up a few times. CDR3 bases: TGTGCCAGCAGCTACCATCAGGGGTCCTACGAGCAGTACTTC. It specifies CASSYHQGSYEQYF. V gene TRBV7-6 combines with J gene TRBJ2-7, with D possibly TRBD1 on 6 matching bases. V lost 4 bases to trimming and J lost 1 base, with 11 bases between them. Germline loops: CDR1 SGHVS, CDR2 FNYEAQ. This CDR3 has 14 amino acids.

The V and J genes are TRBV19 and TRBJ2-7; D is unresolved. Germline values: CDR1 LNHDA, CDR2 SQIVND (reference sequence). Trimming removed 2 bases from V and 5 bases from J, with 28 bases in between. The length of the CDR3 is 19 residues. CDR3 residues: CASSISRCTSSWRSDEQYV. For the CDR3, the DNA is TGTGCCAGTAGTATATCCCGGTGCACATCGTCGTGGAGAAGCGACGAGCAGTACGTC.

The chain combines TRBV11-2 with TRBJ2-7; no clear D. The CDR3 is 12 residues long. Germline lookup yields CDR1 SGHAT and CDR2 FQNNGV. Trimming left V 2 bases short and J 3 bases short, with 5 bases between. CDR3 sequence (DNA): TGTGCCAGCAGCTTAAGCTACTACGAGCAGTACGTC. It codes for CASSLSYYEQYV.

The rearrangement joins TRBV25-1 to TRBJ2-7; D is uncertain. Germline-derived CDR1 and CDR2 are MGHDK and SYGVNS. CDR3 length: 12 amino acids. V lost 8 bases, J lost 2 bases, and 10 bases lay in between. In nucleotides, the CDR3 is TGTGCCAGCCACCGGGCGCCCTACGAGCAGTACTTC. Amino acid sequence: CASHRAPYEQYF.

The rearrangement uses TRBV7-8 and TRBJ2-7, with 14 bases identical to TRBD2. CDR1 is SGHVS, CDR2 FQNEAQ, per germline. This CDR3 has 17 residues. Trimming took 5 bases from V and 4 from J; bases not matched to a gene: 10. CDR3 in amino acids: CASSLRTSGRRGYEQYF. CDR3 in DNA: TGTGCCAGCAGCCTCCGGACTAGCGGGAGGAGGGGGTACGAGCAGTACTTC.

This sequence joins TRBV27 and TRBJ1-1; TRBD1 might be the D (5 bases). V gave up 4 bases and J gave up 0 bases, with 9 bases separating them. Germline V gives CDR1 MNHEY, CDR2 SMNVEV (reference sequence). The CDR3 loop spans 14 amino acids. Here the CDR3 reads CASSSRALNTEAFF. CDR3 DNA: TGTGCCAGCAGTTCCAGGGCTCTGAACACTGAAGCTTTCTTT.

The chain uses TRBV19 and TRBJ2-7; 7 bases fit TRBD1. Germline CDR1 and CDR2: LNHDA and SQIVND (reference sequence). CDR3 size: 13 residues. Unmatched junction bases numbered 5, after V lost 3 bases and J lost 6 bases. The CDR3 DNA sequence: TGTGCCAGTAGTATCCTCCCAGGGGGCGAGCAGTACTTC. Protein product: CASSILPGGEQYF.

V usage is TRBV27 and J usage is TRBJ2-1, with D tentatively TRBD1 or TRBD2 (6 bases each). V shed 1 base and J shed 7 bases, with 14 bases lying between them. The length of the CDR3 is 15 residues. From germline, CDR1 is MNHEY and CDR2 SMNVEV (reference sequence). The DNA for the CDR3 is TGTGCCAGCAGTTTATTGGGGGGCCGAGGAAATGAGCAGTTCTTC. Translation gives CASSLLGGRGNEQFF.

This sequence joins TRBV9 and TRBJ2-3; TRBD2 might be the D (5 bases). Germline V gene data show CDR1 as SGDLS and CDR2 as YYNGEE. The V and J ends lost 0 bases and 3 bases respectively, with 8 bases between them. The CDR3 extends over 14 amino acids. CDR3 in DNA: TGTGCCAGCAGCGTAGTCGGGGAAACAGATACGCAGTATTTT. Translated: CASSVVGETDTQYF.

This chain joins TRBV6-5 and TRBJ1-4; D not certain. The germline V gene has CDR1 MNHEY and CDR2 SVGAGI. This CDR3 has 11 residues. With 2 bases removed from V and 8 bases from J, the gap between germline ends came to 3 bases. CDR3 protein: CASSYGEKLFF. Written as DNA, the CDR3 is TGTGCCAGCAGTTACGGGGAAAAACTGTTTTTT.

CDR3 bases: TGTGCCAGCAGCTTAAGTGGGTCCGGTGAGCAGTTCTTC. This gives the protein CASSLSGSGEQFF. This sequence joins TRBV7-6 and TRBJ2-1; the D is unclear. The germline V gene encodes CDR1 SGHVS and CDR2 FNYEAQ. This CDR3 contains 13 residues. V lost 2 bases and J 9 bases, leaving 11 bases between the germline ends.